The following is a T cell receptor beta chain sequence with its context. The antigen remains undetermined. Template material for amplifying TCR beta CDR3 regions consisted of RNA transcripts. A first-round RT-PCR of the TCR CDR3 used the HTBI primer set. TCRdb recomputed calls from the multiplex PCR reads with MiXCR, one row per CDR3 protein. The sample includes hundreds of thousands of distinct CDR3 sequences, just under 20% seen only once; the top ten take over 45%. Clinical symptoms, serum thyroxine and TRAb, thyroid ultrasound and orbital computed tomography were used for the diagnoses. The entry originates in a study of T cells in Graves' hyperthyroidism and ophthalmopathy. V shed 1 base and J shed 3 bases, with 15 bases lying between them. Per germline, CDR1 DFQATT and CDR2 SNEGSKA (reference sequence). This CDR3 is 15 amino acids long. Study-level points and caveats: Blood also showed most of the thyroid clonotypes that were expanded above 0.001.

The J gene is TRBJ1-1, the V gene TRBV20-1; the D gene is possibly TRBD1 (5 bases). This clonotype was obtained from a man in his forties with Graves' ophthalmopathy. The sequenced sample was blood. Here the CDR3 DNA reads TGCAGTGCTAGAGCCGGGGCAGGGTGGGACACTGAAGCTTTCTTT. Its translation is CSARAGAGWDTEAFF.